One sample yielded the 27 T cell receptor beta chains listed below, sequenced in a study of cytomegalovirus exposure and HLA in healthy donors. Researchers ran the PCR with 60 Vbeta and 13 Jbeta primers. TCRdb keeps only in-frame clones here, not all; method: immunoSEQ multiplex PCR. The data show 35,000 to 50,000 clones, roughly half seen once. Sequences were obtained from PBMCs. The source of these receptors is a human donor in good health.

The chain combines TRBV28 with TRBJ2-1; maybe TRBD1 (6 bases). CDR3 length: 15 residues. The germline gives CDR1 MDHEN, CDR2 SYDVKM. The germline V and J ends were trimmed by 7 bases and 6 bases, with 19 bases remaining between them. This CDR3 is CASTISASRGNEQFF. The CDR3, as DNA: TGTGCCAGCACCATCAGCGCTAGCAGGGGCAATGAGCAGTTCTTC.

This clone was seen only a few times. The chain is built from TRBV5-4 and TRBJ1-1, with a weak D call TRBD1 (5 bases). V was cut by 3 bases and J by 1 base, with 7 bases left in between. This CDR3 is built from 13 residues. Germline CDR1 SGHNT, CDR2 YYREEE (reference sequence). CDR3 sequence: CASSYDRNTEAFF. For the CDR3, the DNA is TGTGCCAGCAGCTATGACAGGAACACTGAAGCTTTCTTT. Full variable domain (remainder filled in from reference TRBV5-4 and TRBJ1-1): ETGVTQSPTHLIKTRGQQVTLRCSSQSGHNTVSWYQQALGQGPQFIFQYYREEENGRGNFPPRFSGLQFPNYSSELNVNALELDDSALYLCASSYDRNTEAFFGQGTRLTVV.

The chain couples TRBV4-2 to TRBJ1-3; a possible D gene is TRBD1 (5 bases). Trimming took 4 bases from V and 2 from J, leaving 15 bases between them. CDR3 length: 16 amino acids. Germline-derived CDR1 and CDR2 are LGHNA and YNFKEQ. Here the CDR3 reads CASSPMGGDAGNTIYF. CDR3 nucleotide sequence: TGTGCCAGCAGCCCCATGGGGGGGGACGCTGGAAACACCATATATTTT.

This clone was seen a few times. The chain employs TRBV5-1 and TRBJ2-1; 12 bases align to TRBD2. Germline CDR1 SGHRS, CDR2 YFSETQ. The CDR3 sequence is 15 residues long. V lost 3 bases, J lost 4 bases, and 2 bases stayed unmatched. CDR3 in amino acids: CASSSGTSGYNEQFF. In DNA, the CDR3 is TGCGCCAGCAGCTCCGGGACTAGCGGGTACAATGAGCAGTTCTTC.

The chain links TRBV7-2 to TRBJ2-1; 9 bases agree with TRBD2. Trimming took 4 bases from V and 4 from J; bases not matched to a gene: 5. This CDR3 is 15 amino acids long. Germline V gives CDR1 SGHTA, CDR2 FQGNSA. The CDR3 is CASSYRAGGYNEQFF. DNA of the CDR3: TGTGCCAGCAGCTACAGGGCGGGAGGGTACAATGAGCAGTTCTTC.

The CDR3 spells CASSLMVGKEEYF. CDR3 coding DNA: TGTGCCAGCAGCTTAATGGTCGGAAAAGAGGAGTATTTT. This sequence joins TRBV7-3 and TRBJ2-3; no clear D. The CDR3 extends over 13 amino acids. The germline gives CDR1 SGHTA, CDR2 FQGTGA. Trimming stripped 1 base from V and 13 bases from J, with 15 bases between. Full variable domain (remainder filled in from reference TRBV7-3 and TRBJ2-3): GAGVSQTPSNKVTEKGKYVELRCDPISGHTALYWYRQSLGQGPEFLIYFQGTGAADDSGLPNDRFFAVRPEGSVSTLKIQRTERGDSAVYLCASSLMVGKEEYFGPGTRLTVL.

V is TRBV6-5 and J is TRBJ2-3, with 7 bases identical to TRBD1. There are 13 residues in the CDR3. The V segment lost 10 bases and the J segment 0 bases; nucleotides outside the gene matches: 4. The germline V gene encodes CDR1 MNHEY and CDR2 SVGAGI. The CDR3 spells CATRQGSTDTQYF. DNA of the CDR3: TGTGCCACAAGACAGGGAAGCACAGATACGCAGTATTTT.

This clone was counted a few times. The CDR3 DNA is TGCGCCAGCAGTGGGACTAGCGGGGGACCAAGCATAAATGAGCAGTTCTTC. This gives the protein CASSGTSGGPSINEQFF. The chain combines TRBV10-1 with TRBJ2-1; TRBD2 matches at 13 bases. The CDR3 totals 17 residues. The V segment lost 4 bases and the J segment 7 bases; nucleotides outside the gene matches: 10. Germline V gene lookup returns CDR1 WNHNN and CDR2 SYGVQD (reference sequence).

This chain joins TRBV29-1 and TRBJ2-1, with 11 bases aligning to TRBD2. Germline trimming cut 4 bases from V and 4 bases from J; bases unmatched to any gene: 3. The CDR3 extends over 14 amino acids. The germline gives CDR1 SQVTM, CDR2 ANQGSEA. The CDR3 coding sequence is TGCAGCGTTGGGACTAGCGGGTTTTACAATGAGCAGTTCTTC. Translated: CSVGTSGFYNEQFF.

This clone appeared once. The chain uses TRBV13 and TRBJ2-7, with a weak D call TRBD2 (7 bases). The V gene lost 0 bases and the J gene lost 6 bases, with 9 bases spanning the gap. The CDR3 loop spans 13 amino acids. From germline, CDR1 is PRHDT and CDR2 FYEKMQ (reference sequence). The CDR3 loop is CASSLGGGREQYF. The CDR3 bases are TGTGCCAGCAGCTTAGGGGGGGGGCGCGAGCAGTACTTC.

The CDR3, as DNA: TGTGCCAGCAGCGTAGCACAGTCTTTGACCCGTGCCGGGGAGCTGTTTTTT. This gives the protein CASSVAQSLTRAGELFF. This rearrangement joins TRBV9 to TRBJ2-2, with no clear D. V was clipped by 0 bases and J by 6 bases, with 18 bases between them. The CDR3 runs 17 residues. The germline CDR1 and CDR2 sequences are SGDLS and YYNGEE.

The V call is TRBV29-1, the J call TRBJ1-2; 7 nucleotides match TRBD1. The CDR3 loop spans 13 amino acids. J was trimmed by 2 bases and V by 6 bases; bases with no gene match: 6. Germline CDR1 reads SQVTM; CDR2 reads ANQGSEA. This CDR3 is CSVGQLNNYGYTF. CDR3 sequence (DNA): TGCAGCGTGGGACAGCTGAACAACTATGGCTACACCTTC.

This rearrangement joins TRBV27 to TRBJ2-1; 10 nucleotides agree with TRBD2. With 6 bases clipped from V and 10 bases from J, the junction kept 12 bases outside the gene matches. The CDR3 is 15 residues long. Germline V lookup: CDR1 MNHEY, CDR2 SMNVEV (reference sequence). CDR3 nucleotide sequence: TGTGCCAGCAGCACGAGCCTAGCGGGAGTTGAGGAGCAGTTCTTC. Its protein product is CASSTSLAGVEEQFF.

The chain uses TRBV29-1 and TRBJ2-7, with a possible D match to TRBD1 (6 bases). The CDR3 contains 12 residues. V shed 6 bases and J shed 2 bases, with 11 bases lying between them. The germline V gene has CDR1 SQVTM and CDR2 ANQGSEA. The CDR3 bases are TGCAGCGTCTCACAGGGACCCTACGAGCAGTACTTC. It encodes CSVSQGPYEQYF.

The CDR3, as DNA: TGCGCCAGCAGCTTGGCTGGACTAGCCCATTATCTACTTTACCAAGAGACCCAGTACTTC. It codes for CASSLAGLAHYLLYQETQYF. The V gene is TRBV5-1, the J gene TRBJ2-5; 8 bases fit TRBD2. This CDR3 region has 20 residues. CDR1 SGHRS and CDR2 YFSETQ come from the germline V gene. V dropped 0 bases and J dropped 0; count of bases not matched to a gene: 16.

The sample holds a few counts of this clone. The chain is built from TRBV6-6 and TRBJ1-1; 7 bases line up with TRBD1. The CDR3 is made up of 14 amino acids. V lost 2 bases to trimming and J lost 4 bases; unmatched junction nucleotides: 4. Germline CDR1 is MNHNY and CDR2 is SVGAGI (reference sequence). CDR3 coding DNA: TGTGCCAGCAGTTACGAGCAGGGGGGCACTGAAGCTTTCTTT. Translated: CASSYEQGGTEAFF.

This clone was seen a handful of times. The chain employs TRBV18 and TRBJ2-7, with a tentative D call TRBD1 (6 bases). V was cut by 3 bases and J by 5 bases, with 14 bases left in between. The germline V gene has CDR1 KGHSH and CDR2 LQKENI. The CDR3 totals 14 residues. The CDR3 is CASSPPPSGDEQYF. The DNA of the CDR3 is TGTGCCAGCTCACCCCCGCCATCAGGGGACGAGCAGTACTTC.

This clone came up once. The chain carries TRBV28 and TRBJ1-5; possible D gene TRBD1, 5 bases. Germline lookup yields CDR1 MDHEN and CDR2 SYDVKM. The V and J ends lost 6 bases and 6 bases respectively, with 18 bases between them. The CDR3 totals 15 residues. CDR3 nucleotide sequence: TGTGCCAGCAGATTGACAGTACCTTGGCGTCAGCCCCAGCATTTT. Residues: CASRLTVPWRQPQHF.

The chain links TRBV19 to TRBJ2-1; D not certain. V dropped 4 bases and J dropped 1 base, with 5 bases sitting between them. CDR1 is LNHDA and CDR2 is SQIVND in the germline V gene (reference sequence). This CDR3 spans 13 amino acids. DNA of the CDR3: TGTGCCAGTAGTACTAGGTCCTACAATGAGCAGTTCTTC. This gives the protein CASSTRSYNEQFF.

This clone was counted between two and nine times. This chain connects TRBV18 to TRBJ1-6; a possible D gene is TRBD1 (5 bases). Germline V CDR1 and CDR2: KGHSH, LQKENI. Trimming removed 3 bases from V and 7 bases from J, with 10 bases in between. The CDR3 extends over 14 amino acids. The CDR3 region has the DNA TGTGCCAGCTCACCTGGTAGGGGAAATTCACCCCTCCACTTT. Encoded protein: CASSPGRGNSPLHF.

This clone was counted a few times. The rearrangement uses TRBV2 and TRBJ2-7; 13 bases are shared with TRBD2. CDR3 length equals 15 residues. The V gene's germline CDR1 is SNHLY and CDR2 FYNNEI. V trimming: 6 bases; J trimming: 5 bases; junction bases outside the gene matches: 7. The CDR3 protein is CASRLLAGGLDEQYF. CDR3 bases: TGTGCCAGCAGATTACTAGCGGGAGGGCTGGACGAGCAGTACTTC.

CDR3 sequence: CASEAGALGDTGELFF. For the CDR3, the DNA is TGTGCCAGCGAAGCGGGAGCTCTAGGGGACACCGGGGAGCTGTTTTTT. V gene TRBV6-6 combines with J gene TRBJ2-2; 8 nucleotides line up with TRBD2. J gave up 3 bases and V 8 bases, and 11 bases lay outside the gene matches. Germline V lookup: CDR1 MNHNY, CDR2 SVGAGI (reference sequence). This CDR3 spans 16 amino acids.

The chain is built from TRBV9 and TRBJ2-2; 7 nucleotides line up with TRBD2. J was trimmed by 0 bases and V by 1 base; bases with no gene match: 3. Germline CDR1 and CDR2: SGDLS and YYNGEE. The CDR3 sequence is 16 residues long. The CDR3 sequence: CASSVTAGANTGELFF. DNA for the CDR3: TGTGCCAGCAGCGTAACGGCGGGGGCGAACACCGGGGAGCTGTTTTTT.

This chain links TRBV7-8 with TRBJ2-2; weak D call: TRBD2 (6 bases). Looked up from germline, CDR1 is SGHVS and CDR2 is FQNEAQ. The germline V and J ends were trimmed by 5 bases and 1 base, with 14 bases remaining between them. This CDR3 has 16 residues. CDR3 nucleotides: TGTGCCAGCAGCGTTGTGGGAGGACTGAACACCGGGGAGCTGTTTTTT. It translates to CASSVVGGLNTGELFF.

This clone was recorded a few times. The rearrangement uses TRBV6-1 and TRBJ2-7; 8 bases agree with TRBD1. Germline CDR1 is MNHNS and CDR2 is SASEGT. The junction had 5 bases not matched to a gene; V was cut back by 6 bases and J by 4 bases. This CDR3 comprises 13 residues. CDR3 in DNA: TGTGCCAGCAGCCGGGACAGGAGTTACGAGCAGTACTTC. The encoded protein is CASSRDRSYEQYF.

The sample holds one count of this clone. The V call is TRBV30, the J call TRBJ1-3, with a weak D call TRBD1 (6 bases). The ends were cut back, 3 bases at V and 1 base at J, with 16 bases in the middle. In germline, CDR1 is GTSNPN, CDR2 SVGIG (reference sequence). CDR3 length: 16 amino acids. The CDR3 region has the DNA TGTGCCTGGAGGGGGGGGGCGAGGTGGTCTGGAAACACCATATATTTT. Translating gives CAWRGGARWSGNTIYF.

The chain carries TRBV6-5 and TRBJ1-2; 9 positions agree with TRBD1. The CDR3 has 13 residues. V lost 5 bases, J lost 4 bases, and 2 bases stayed unmatched. CDR1 is MNHEY, CDR2 SVGAGI, per germline. In DNA form, the CDR3 reads TGTGCCAGCAGTCGGGACAGGGCCTATGGCTACACCTTC. This encodes CASSRDRAYGYTF.